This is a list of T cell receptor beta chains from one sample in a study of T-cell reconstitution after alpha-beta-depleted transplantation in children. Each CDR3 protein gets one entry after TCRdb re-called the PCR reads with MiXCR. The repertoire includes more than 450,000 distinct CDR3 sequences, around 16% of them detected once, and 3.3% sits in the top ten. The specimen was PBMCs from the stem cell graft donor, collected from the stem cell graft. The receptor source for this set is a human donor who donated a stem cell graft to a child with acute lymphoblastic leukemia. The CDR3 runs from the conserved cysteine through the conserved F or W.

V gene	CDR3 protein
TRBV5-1	CASSLTPRDYEQYF
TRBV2	CASRELLGPRGETQYF
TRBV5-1	CASSSLQGVKLNEQFF
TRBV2	CASRTALEQFF
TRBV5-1	CASSPRDGFSYNSPLHF
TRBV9	CASSGGTGSSYNEQFF
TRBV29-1	CSVRTELNTEAFF
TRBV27	CASSLVWTVSRRAKNIQYF
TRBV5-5	CASSLRDSEETQYF
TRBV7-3	CASSLIEPGRNTQYF
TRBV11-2	CASSLGASGRRYEQYF
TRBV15	CATSRDRNHNTGELFF